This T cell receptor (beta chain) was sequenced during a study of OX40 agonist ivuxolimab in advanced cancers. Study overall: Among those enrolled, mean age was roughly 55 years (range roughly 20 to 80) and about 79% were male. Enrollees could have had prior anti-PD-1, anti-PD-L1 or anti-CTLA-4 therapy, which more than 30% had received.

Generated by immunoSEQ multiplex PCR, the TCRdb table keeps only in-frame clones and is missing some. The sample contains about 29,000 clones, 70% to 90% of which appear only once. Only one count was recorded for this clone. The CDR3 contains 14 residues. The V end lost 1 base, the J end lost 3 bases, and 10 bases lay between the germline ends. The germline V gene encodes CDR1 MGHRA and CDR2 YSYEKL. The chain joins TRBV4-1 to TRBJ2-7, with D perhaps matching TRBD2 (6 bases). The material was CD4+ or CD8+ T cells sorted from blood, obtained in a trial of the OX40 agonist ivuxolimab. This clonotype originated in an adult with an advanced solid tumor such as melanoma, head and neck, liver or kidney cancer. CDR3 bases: TGCGCCAGCAGCCAAGTCGGGACTGACTACGAGCAGTACTTC. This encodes CASSQVGTDYEQYF.